This TCR beta chain comes out of a study of T cells in Graves' hyperthyroidism and ophthalmopathy. This clonotype was observed at least ten times. Antigen specificity is unknown. There were TCR beta CDR3 regions amplified from RNA transcripts. First-round RT-PCR targeting the TCR CDR3 was performed with the HTBI primer set. TCRdb re-called the multiplex PCR reads through MiXCR, storing one row per CDR3 protein. The sample lists roughly 740,000 distinct CDR3 sequences, about 16% seen once, with approximately 8% in the top ten. Overall study findings and caveats: The blood repertoire included most of the expanded thyroid clonotypes above 0.001.

In patients aged 18 to 65, hyperthyroidism was newly diagnosed, with duration under 2 months. The TCR sequence derives from a man aged 18 to 29 with Graves' hyperthyroidism. The sample comprised blood.

DNA of the CDR3: TGTGCCAGCAGCCGGACTAGCGGGAGGGGAGGCAATGAGCAGTTCTTC. This gives the protein CASSRTSGRGGNEQFF. The rearrangement uses TRBV7-2 and TRBJ2-1; 15 positions match TRBD2. The germline gives CDR1 SGHTA, CDR2 FQGNSA. The V gene end was trimmed by 5 bases and the J gene end by 6 bases; junction bases not matched to a gene: 5. CDR3 length: 16 amino acids.